Listed below are T cell receptor beta chains from one sample, sequenced in a study of blood T cell repertoires in COVID-19. Sequencing used immunoSEQ multiplex PCR; TCRdb keeps in-frame clones, though not all of them. This sample has 30,000 to 40,000 clones, with 90% found just once. Sequenced input: peripheral blood. These receptors were obtained from a human donor in a cohort sampled during active COVID-19. The CDR3 runs from the conserved cysteine through the conserved F or W. Fields, in order: J gene, clone size, V gene, D gene, CDR3 protein, CDR3 DNA. D genes are given only for firm matches. Some rows mark clone size as missing; the rest say once, few, many or name a class of expanded clone.

>TRBJ2-1|-|TRBV7-9|TRBD2
CASTLTSGSFSSYNEQFF
TGTGCCAGCACCCTGACTAGCGGGAGTTTCAGCTCCTACAATGAGCAGTTCTTC
>TRBJ1-1|-|TRBV10-3|-
CAISETGGMNTEAFF
TGTGCCATCAGTGAAACTGGCGGTATGAACACTGAAGCTTTCTTT
>TRBJ1-6|-|TRBV19|-
CASRPGQILTYNSPLHF
TGTGCCAGTAGACCCGGACAAATTCTCACCTATAATTCACCCCTCCACTTT
>TRBJ2-1|-|TRBV9|-
CASSVGGGLAGSYNEQFF
TGTGCCAGCAGCGTAGGGGGGGGCCTAGCTGGCTCCTACAATGAGCAGTTCTTC
>TRBJ2-6|-|TRBV30|-
CAWRVGGPRDSGANVLTF
TGTGCCTGGAGAGTGGGAGGACCTCGAGACTCTGGGGCCAACGTCCTGACTTTC
>TRBJ2-3|-|TRBV11-2|-
CASSFLAASTDTQYF
TGTGCCAGCAGCTTCTTAGCGGCTAGCACAGATACGCAGTATTTT
>TRBJ2-1|-|TRBV7-9|TRBD2
CASRTSGRDYNEQFF
TGTGCCAGCCGAACTAGCGGGAGGGATTACAATGAGCAGTTCTTC
>TRBJ2-7|-|TRBV2|TRBD1
CASSDSSGQGRGEQYF
TGTGCCAGCAGTGATTCATCGGGACAGGGAAGGGGCGAGCAGTACTTC
>TRBJ1-1|-|TRBV6-4|-
CASSEDRNTEAFF
TGTGCCAGCAGCGAAGACAGGAACACTGAAGCTTTCTTT
>TRBJ2-3|-|TRBV7-3|-
CASSLTLGNTDTQYF
TGTGCCAGCAGCTTAACCCTAGGAAACACAGATACGCAGTATTTT
>TRBJ1-1|-|TRBV5-6|-
CASSLDFGGVALGTEAFF
TGTGCCAGCAGCTTGGATTTTGGGGGGGTCGCCCTCGGCACTGAAGCTTTCTTT
>TRBJ2-7|-|TRBV27|TRBD2
CASSLTSGRGEQYF
TGTGCCAGCAGTTTGACTAGCGGGAGGGGTGAGCAGTACTTC
>TRBJ2-3|-|TRBV6-4|-
CASSDSSGDTDTQYF
TGTGCCAGCAGTGACTCTAGCGGCGACACAGATACGCAGTATTTT
>TRBJ1-2|-|TRBV24-1|-
CATRDGSPNYGYTF
TGTGCCACCAGAGACGGGTCTCCTAACTATGGCTACACCTTC
>TRBJ2-1|-|TRBV7-2|TRBD2
CASSAKLAGGPGEQFF
TGTGCCAGCAGCGCGAAACTAGCGGGAGGGCCGGGTGAGCAGTTCTTC
>TRBJ1-1|-|TRBV28|-
CASKSDSRVAFF
TGTGCCAGCAAATCGGACAGTCGAGTGGCTTTCTTT
>TRBJ1-3|-|TRBV6-5|TRBD1
CASSAEGQGDTIYF
TGTGCCAGCAGCGCCGAGGGACAGGGGGACACCATATATTTT
>TRBJ1-2|-|TRBV19|TRBD1
CASSMAGQGTYGYTF
TGTGCCAGTAGTATGGCGGGACAGGGGACTTATGGCTACACCTTC
>TRBJ2-7|-|TRBV4-1|TRBD2
CASSQDSAGGVPYEQYF
TGCGCCAGCAGCCAAGATTCGGCGGGAGGAGTCCCCTACGAGCAGTACTTC
>TRBJ2-1|once|TRBV6-4|TRBD2
CASSAIGTSGPREQFF
TGTGCCAGCAGTGCAATCGGGACTAGCGGCCCTAGAGAGCAGTTCTTC
>TRBJ2-3|-|TRBV10-3|TRBD2
CAISEASASGVTDTQYF
TGTGCCATCAGTGAGGCATCGGCTAGCGGGGTCACAGATACGCAGTATTTT
>TRBJ2-4|once|TRBV19|TRBD2
CASSSSRGAGEGPGKNIQYF
TGTGCCAGTAGTAGCTCTAGGGGAGCGGGAGAGGGACCCGGCAAAAACATTCAGTACTTC
>TRBJ1-5|-|TRBV18|-
CASSPVLSNQPQHF
TGTGCCAGCTCCCCGGTCTTGAGCAATCAGCCCCAGCATTTT
>TRBJ2-2|-|TRBV9|-
CASSVLQDTGELFF
TGTGCCAGCAGCGTTCTGCAGGACACCGGGGAGCTGTTTTTT
>TRBJ2-6|-|TRBV5-4|-
CASSLMSSGANVLTF
TGTGCCAGCAGCTTAATGAGTTCTGGGGCCAACGTCCTGACTTTC
>TRBJ1-2|-|TRBV7-9|-
CASSPTLLGGYTF
TGTGCCAGCAGCCCCACCCTCCTCGGTGGCTACACCTTC
>TRBJ2-7|-|TRBV5-4|-
CASSSEGSAAYEQYF
TGTGCCAGCAGCTCGGAGGGAAGCGCGGCCTACGAGCAGTACTTC
>TRBJ1-1|-|TRBV21-1|-
CASSTRVGVLLMNTEAFF
TGTGCCAGCAGCACTAGGGTAGGGGTCCTTCTGATGAACACTGAAGCTTTCTTT
>TRBJ1-1|-|TRBV10-3|-
CAISGGGASLNTEAFF
TGTGCCATCAGCGGTGGGGGGGCTAGCCTAAACACTGAAGCTTTCTTT
>TRBJ1-1|few|TRBV2|-
CASSKYTNTEAFF
TGTGCCAGCAGTAAATACACGAACACTGAAGCTTTCTTT
>TRBJ1-6|-|TRBV6-6|TRBD1
CASRHNRGAPQTLHF
TGTGCCAGCAGACACAACAGGGGCGCCCCACAAACCCTCCACTTT
>TRBJ2-1|-|TRBV18|TRBD2
CASSPLGTSGIRMGHEQFF
TGTGCCAGCTCACCACTAGGGACTAGCGGGATCCGGATGGGTCATGAGCAGTTCTTC
>TRBJ1-1|-|TRBV7-9|-
CASSLGGGTEAFF
TGTGCCAGCAGCTTAGGAGGGGGCACTGAAGCTTTCTTT
>TRBJ2-3|-|TRBV7-3|TRBD2
CASSATGTSSDTQYF
TGTGCCAGCAGCGCGACCGGGACTAGCTCAGATACGCAGTATTTT
>TRBJ1-1|-|TRBV27|TRBD1
CASSLDRGDTEAFF
TGTGCCAGCAGCTTGGACAGGGGTGACACTGAAGCTTTCTTT
>TRBJ2-1|-|TRBV6-5|-
CASSYGGWEQFF
TGTGCCAGCAGTTACGGAGGTTGGGAGCAGTTCTTC
>TRBJ1-5|once|TRBV19|-
CASSIMTGSTDQPQHF
TGTGCCAGTAGTATAATGACAGGTTCCACGGATCAGCCCCAGCATTTT
>TRBJ2-1|-|TRBV28|TRBD2
CASSATASGVEQFF
TGTGCCAGCAGTGCCACCGCTAGCGGAGTTGAGCAGTTCTTC
>TRBJ2-1|-|TRBV9|TRBD1
CASSSWDRDNEQFF
TGTGCCAGCAGCTCATGGGACAGGGACAATGAGCAGTTCTTC
>TRBJ2-2|-|TRBV5-4|TRBD1
CASNVWDRANTGELFF
TGTGCCAGCAATGTCTGGGACAGAGCTAACACCGGGGAGCTGTTTTTT